These 10 T cell receptor beta chains were all obtained from the same sample, sequenced in a study of cytomegalovirus exposure and HLA in healthy donors. It was with 60 Vbeta and 13 Jbeta primers that the PCR ran. TCRdb keeps only in-frame clones here, not all; method: immunoSEQ multiplex PCR. The table records 150,000 or so clones, about 74% of them present only once. Sequencing input: PBMCs. Receptors originate from a man between 18 and 29 years old in good health and CMV-seropositive.

The chain combines TRBV6-1 with TRBJ1-2, with 8 bases identical to TRBD1. The trim removed 6 bases at V and 6 bases at J, leaving 9 bases unmatched. CDR3 length: 14 residues. CDR1 is MNHNS and CDR2 is SASEGT in the germline V gene. Here the CDR3 DNA reads TGTGCCAGCAGGACCTCAGGACAGGGAGATGGCTACACCTTC. The encoded protein is CASRTSGQGDGYTF.

V and J are TRBV5-1 and TRBJ2-5; D is possibly TRBD2 (6 bases). Germline V gives CDR1 SGHRS, CDR2 YFSETQ. Deletions cut 4 bases from V and 5 bases from J, with 27 bases between. The CDR3 is 18 residues long. The CDR3: CASSNTQAGSGPRETQYF. DNA of the CDR3: TGCGCCAGCAGCAATACCCAGGCGGGTAGCGGCCCGAGGGAGACCCAGTACTTC.

The chain couples TRBV15 to TRBJ1-5; TRBD1 agrees at 7 bases. CDR1 and CDR2 from the germline V gene are LNHNV and YYDKDF (reference sequence). The CDR3 has 15 residues. Trimming removed 3 bases from V and 4 bases from J; junction bases left unmatched: 6. The CDR3 DNA follows: TGTGCCACCAGCAGGGGAGACAGGGTTAATCAGCCCCAGCATTTT. It codes for CATSRGDRVNQPQHF.

The genes are TRBV2 and TRBJ2-5; 8 bases match TRBD1. Looked up from germline, CDR1 is SNHLY and CDR2 is FYNNEI. The V segment lost 6 bases and the J segment 5 bases; nucleotides outside the gene matches: 5. The CDR3 loop spans 13 amino acids. The CDR3 reads CASSADREETQYF. For the CDR3, the DNA is TGTGCCAGCAGCGCGGACAGGGAGGAGACCCAGTACTTC.

The chain couples TRBV28 to TRBJ1-1; TRBD1 aligns across 7 bases. Germline V lookup: CDR1 MDHEN, CDR2 SYDVKM. CDR3 length equals 18 residues. The ends lost 3 bases at V and 1 base at J; junction bases unmatched: 14. CDR3 DNA sequence: TGTGCCAGCAGTTTCCCAACCTCCCGACAGGGAAGGAACACTGAAGCTTTCTTT. Protein: CASSFPTSRQGRNTEAFF.

This chain connects TRBV5-1 to TRBJ2-2; weak D call: TRBD1 (6 bases). Trimming removed 4 bases from V and 0 bases from J, with 13 bases in between. The CDR3 runs to 16 residues. Germline V gene data show CDR1 as SGHRS and CDR2 as YFSETQ. The CDR3 region is CASSQWGLSNTGELFF. The CDR3 coding sequence is TGCGCCAGCAGCCAATGGGGGCTATCGAACACCGGGGAGCTGTTTTTT.

CDR3 residues: CASYGTGLIREKLFF. The CDR3 bases are TGTGCCAGCTATGGGACAGGTCTAATTCGGGAAAAACTGTTTTTT. V gene TRBV6-6 combines with J gene TRBJ1-4; TRBD1 agrees at 8 bases. From germline, CDR1 is MNHNY and CDR2 SVGAGI (reference sequence). Trimming removed 8 bases from V and 8 bases from J; junction bases left unmatched: 13. The CDR3 loop spans 15 amino acids.

This chain uses TRBV27 with TRBJ1-1; D gene ambiguous. This CDR3 is 11 amino acids long. The V end lost 6 bases, the J end lost 8 bases, and 10 bases lay between the germline ends. Germline CDR1 is MNHEY and CDR2 is SMNVEV (reference sequence). The DNA for the CDR3 is TGTGCCAGCAGCCTGACACCGGAAGCTTTCTTT. This translates into CASSLTPEAFF.

This clone was seen once. The chain carries TRBV4-1 and TRBJ1-5; tentatively, D is TRBD1 (6 bases). Trimming shortened V by 2 bases and J by 0 bases, and 11 bases separated the two germline ends. The CDR3 runs 16 residues. The V gene's germline CDR1 is MGHRA and CDR2 YSYEKL. CDR3 protein: CASSQTTGISNQPQHF. The CDR3 DNA reads as TGCGCCAGCAGCCAAACGACAGGAATTAGCAATCAGCCCCAGCATTTT.

In this sample, this clone turned up once. This sequence joins TRBV10-1 and TRBJ1-1; TRBD1 matches at 7 bases. J was trimmed by 2 bases and V by 8 bases; bases with no gene match: 5. This CDR3 has 13 residues. Germline CDR1 reads WNHNN; CDR2 reads SYGVQD (reference sequence). The CDR3 spells CASRDRVNTEAFF. CDR3 bases: TGCGCCAGCCGAGACAGGGTAAACACTGAAGCTTTCTTT.